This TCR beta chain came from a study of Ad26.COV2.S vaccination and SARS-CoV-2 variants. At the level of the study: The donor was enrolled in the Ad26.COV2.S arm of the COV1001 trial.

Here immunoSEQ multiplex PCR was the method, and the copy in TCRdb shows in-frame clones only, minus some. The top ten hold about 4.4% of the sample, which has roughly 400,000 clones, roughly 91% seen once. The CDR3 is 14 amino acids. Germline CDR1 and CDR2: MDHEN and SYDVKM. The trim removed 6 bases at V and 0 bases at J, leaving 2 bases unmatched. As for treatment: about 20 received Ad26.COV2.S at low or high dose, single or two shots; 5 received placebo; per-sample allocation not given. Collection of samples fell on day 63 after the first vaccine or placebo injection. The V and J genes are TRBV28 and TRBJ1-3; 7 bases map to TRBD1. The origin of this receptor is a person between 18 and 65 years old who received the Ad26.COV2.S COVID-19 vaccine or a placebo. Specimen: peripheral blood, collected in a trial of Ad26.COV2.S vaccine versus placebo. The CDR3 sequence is CASRAGGSGNTIYF. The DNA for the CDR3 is TGTGCCAGCAGAGCAGGGGGCTCTGGAAACACCATATATTTT.